These 30 T cell receptor beta chains share one sample of origin, sequenced in a study of prognosis after radiotherapy for stage I lung cancer. Genomic DNA provided the template from which TCR beta CDR3 was amplified by two-round multiplex PCR. The use of primers specific to each TRBV and TRBJ gene characterized first-round PCR. TCRdb reprocessed the multiplex PCR reads via MiXCR and lists one record per CDR3 protein. The table has fewer than 35,000 distinct CDR3 sequences, roughly 31% seen once. This sample comprised PBMCs, obtained before or after stereotactic body radiation therapy (not recorded which). All receptors come from a donor at least 50 years old with non-small cell lung cancer.

The gene calls are TRBV28 and TRBJ1-2, with D perhaps matching TRBD1 (5 bases). The CDR3 is 14 amino acids. The V gene lost 6 bases and the J gene lost 3 bases, with 14 bases spanning the gap. CDR1 and CDR2 (germline): MDHEN, SYDVKM. The CDR3 reads CASSNAGQDYGYTF. The CDR3 nucleotides read TGTGCCAGCAGCAATGCGGGGCAGGACTATGGCTACACCTTC.

As regards this clonotype: A much larger clone is a single base away; this may be a read error. V usage is TRBV6-1 and J usage is TRBJ2-3; 12 nucleotides line up with TRBD2. The CDR3 sequence is 17 residues long. In germline, CDR1 is MNHNS, CDR2 SASEGT. The CDR3 loop reads CASSRRLAGVGTGTQYF. In nucleotides, the CDR3 is TGTGCCAGCAGTCGAAGACTAGCGGGAGTGGGCACAGGTACGCAGTATTTT.

This clonotype has at least ten counts. The V and J genes are TRBV2 and TRBJ1-5; no definite D call. CDR3 length: 13 residues. Trimming removed 1 base from V and 8 bases from J, with 9 bases in between. CDR1 SNHLY and CDR2 FYNNEI come from the germline V gene. The CDR3 nucleotides read TGTGCCAGCAGTGAAGGGCCAGCGGAGCCCCAGCATTTT. Its translation is CASSEGPAEPQHF.

This clonotype is a singleton in its sample. The chain employs TRBV11-2 and TRBJ2-1; D gene ambiguous. Trimming shortened V by 0 bases and J by 6 bases, and 15 bases separated the two germline ends. Germline V gives CDR1 SGHAT, CDR2 FQNNGV. The CDR3 spans 16 residues. Written as DNA, the CDR3 is TGTGCCAGCAGCTTAGAATTAGCTCAGACTCTCAATGAGCAGTTCTTC. This sequence encodes CASSLELAQTLNEQFF.

CDR3 protein: CSASGDWAGKSSYNSPLHF. CDR3 in DNA: TGCAGTGCTAGTGGAGACTGGGCAGGGAAGAGCTCCTATAATTCACCCCTCCACTTT. This chain links TRBV20-1 with TRBJ1-6, with D possibly matching TRBD1 (5 bases). The germline V gene has CDR1 DFQATT and CDR2 SNEGSKA (reference sequence). The length of the CDR3 is 19 residues. V gave up 3 bases and J gave up 0 bases, with 21 bases separating them.

The table lists this clonotype with many counts. The V gene is TRBV28, the J gene TRBJ1-2; 8 bases are shared with TRBD1. The V segment lost 8 bases and the J segment 14 bases; nucleotides outside the gene matches: 16. CDR3 length equals 13 residues. Germline V gene data show CDR1 as MDHEN and CDR2 as SYDVKM. CDR3 protein: CASRSQGGQAQTF. CDR3 DNA sequence: TGTGCCAGCCGCTCCCAGGGGGGACAGGCGCAGACCTTC.

This clonotype has a count of ten or more. V gene TRBV15 combines with J gene TRBJ1-1; tentative D call: TRBD1 (6 bases). The CDR3 has 13 residues. The germline V gene has CDR1 LNHNV and CDR2 YYDKDF (reference sequence). V lost 6 bases and J lost 5, with 13 bases in between. The DNA of the CDR3 is TGTGCCACCAGTCAGGGGTTAAGGACTGAAGCTTTCTTT. Protein: CATSQGLRTEAFF.

As for this clonotype: The junction and the germline gene differ at one end; a read error may be behind it. Written as DNA, the CDR3 is TGTGCCAGTAGTCAGCACATACAGGGATCCTACGAGCATTACTTC. Amino acid sequence: CASSQHIQGSYEHYF. The chain links TRBV12-3 or TRBV12-4 to TRBJ2-7, with D possibly being TRBD1 (6 bases). The CDR3 totals 15 residues.

This clonotype was detected many times. The rearrangement joins TRBV18 to TRBJ2-1; perhaps TRBD1 as D (5 bases). Looked up from germline, CDR1 is KGHSH and CDR2 is LQKENI. The CDR3 length is 14 residues. The V end lost 2 bases, the J end lost 6 bases, and 11 bases lay between the germline ends. The CDR3 is CASSPRGSGNEQFF. The CDR3 DNA sequence: TGTGCCAGCTCACCAAGGGGATCGGGCAATGAGCAGTTCTTC.

A word on this clonotype: An end of the junction differs from the germline gene, which may be a read error. DNA for the CDR3: TGTGCCAGCAGTGAGGGAGTGGAGCAGTGCTTC. Its translation is CASSEGVEQCF. This chain joins TRBV2 and TRBJ2-7; D perhaps matches TRBD2 (5 bases). Germline CDR1 and CDR2: SNHLY and FYNNEI. CDR3 length equals 11 residues.

The sample holds a few counts of this clonotype. This may stem from a read error, because a much larger clone lies one nucleotide away. The chain recombines TRBV30 with TRBJ1-1; a possible D gene is TRBD1 (6 bases). The V gene lost 6 bases and the J gene lost 0 bases, with 14 bases spanning the gap. CDR3 length: 14 amino acids. Germline V gene lookup returns CDR1 GTSNPN and CDR2 SVGIG (reference sequence). CDR3 amino acids: CACKCQGMNTEAFF. CDR3 coding DNA: TGTGCCTGCAAATGTCAGGGGATGAACACTGAAGCTTTCTTT.

In its sample, this clonotype was seen many times. This chain uses TRBV5-4 with TRBJ1-2; the D is unclear. Trimming took off 0 bases at V and 3 bases at J, with 15 bases between the two ends. Germline V gene data show CDR1 as SGHNT and CDR2 as YYREEE (reference sequence). The CDR3 runs to 16 residues. The CDR3 reads CASSLASGTGHYGYTF. The CDR3 DNA is TGTGCCAGCAGCTTGGCTTCAGGCACCGGACACTATGGCTACACCTTC.

This clonotype was found many times. The chain has TRBV18 and TRBJ2-5, with D unclear. From germline, CDR1 is KGHSH and CDR2 LQKENI. The CDR3 has 14 amino acids. Trimming took off 2 bases at V and 5 bases at J, with 12 bases between the two ends. In nucleotides, the CDR3 is TGTGCCAGCTCACCAGGCAACCCGCGGGAGACCCAGTACTTC. Protein sequence: CASSPGNPRETQYF.

Remarks on this clonotype: With only one base between it and a far larger clone, this is likely a read error. The rearrangement joins TRBV7-3 to TRBJ2-3, with TRBD1 matching over 8 bases. Germline lookup yields CDR1 SGHTA and CDR2 FQGTGA. The CDR3 has 18 amino acids. CDR3 sequence reads: CTSSLPLGQGEGPDTQYF. In DNA form, the CDR3 reads TGTACTAGCAGCTTACCCCTTGGACAGGGTGAGGGCCCAGATACGCAGTATTTT. Combining the CDR3 with reference TRBV7-3 and TRBJ2-3 gives the whole variable domain GAGVSQTPSNKVTEKGKYVELRCDPISGHTALYWYRQSLGQGPEFLIYFQGTGAADDSGLPNDRFFAVRPEGSVSTLKIQRTERGDSAVYLCTSSLPLGQGEGPDTQYFGPGTRLTVL.

This clonotype was recorded at least ten times. The J gene is TRBJ2-1, the V gene TRBV28, with TRBD2 matching 8 bases. The CDR3 consists of 16 residues. CDR1 MDHEN and CDR2 SYDVKM come from the germline V gene. Unmatched junction bases numbered 10, after V lost 6 bases and J lost 3 bases. In DNA, the CDR3 is TGTGCCAGCAGCAGTGGGCCGGGACTAGGCTACAATGAGCAGTTCTTC. This codes for CASSSGPGLGYNEQFF.

This clonotype came up a few times. This could be a read error, since a much larger clone is one nucleotide away. V usage is TRBV15 and J usage is TRBJ1-1, with D hard to call. Germline V gene data show CDR1 as LNHNV and CDR2 as YYDKDF (reference sequence). The CDR3 is made up of 15 amino acids. The CDR3 DNA reads TGTGCCACCGGCAGAGGGTTAGAATTAAACACTGAAGCTTTCTTT. This sequence encodes CATGRGLELNTEAFF.

In DNA form, the CDR3 reads TGTGCCAGCAGGGTAGCAGGGTTCGGCACCGGGGAGCTGTTTTTT. This codes for CASRVAGFGTGELFF. J is TRBJ2-2 and V is TRBV12-3 or TRBV12-4; D may be TRBD1 (5 bases). V lost 6 bases to trimming and J lost 4 bases, with 15 bases between them. The length of the CDR3 is 15 residues.

This clonotype was counted ten times or more. At one end, the junction sequence differs from germline, possibly due to a read error. V usage is TRBV6-9 and J usage is TRBJ2-5; the D gene is possibly TRBD2 (6 bases). Germline assignment: CDR1 MNHGY and CDR2 SVAAGI. The CDR3 sequence is 16 residues long. In DNA form, the CDR3 reads TGTGCCAGCAGTTACCCCCGCGGTGGAGGGGAAGAGACCCGGTACTTC. Translated, it gives CASSYPRGGGEETRYF.

The table lists this clonotype with many counts. V and J are TRBV19 and TRBJ1-2; the D is unclear. The CDR3 consists of 13 residues. The germline V gene encodes CDR1 LNHDA and CDR2 SQIVND (reference sequence). Trimming cost V 5 bases and J 3 bases, with 10 bases left between them. CDR3 amino acids: CASSDAADYGYTF. The CDR3 nucleotides are TGTGCCAGTAGTGACGCGGCAGACTATGGCTACACCTTC.

The sample holds many counts of this clonotype. The V gene is TRBV15, the J gene TRBJ2-7; tentative D call: TRBD2 (6 bases). Trimming took 0 bases from V and 3 from J, leaving 15 bases between them. CDR1 and CDR2 from the germline V gene are LNHNV and YYDKDF (reference sequence). This CDR3 region has 16 residues. CDR3 in DNA: TGTGCCACCAGCAGAGAAGTAATAAGCGGGTACTACGAGCAGTACTTC. Protein product: CATSREVISGYYEQYF.

Worth noting for this clonotype: Relative to the germline gene, one junction end is altered; a read error may explain this. This chain joins TRBV12-3 or TRBV12-4 and TRBJ2-1; D call uncertain. There are 16 residues in the CDR3. The CDR3 DNA reads TGTGGCAGCAGCTTAAGCCGCAGGTTACACTACAATGAGCAGTTCTTC. It translates to CGSSLSRRLHYNEQFF.

In this sample, this clonotype turned up many times. V usage is TRBV7-8 and J usage is TRBJ2-7; possible D gene TRBD2, 6 bases. The CDR3 covers 14 residues. The germline V gene has CDR1 SGHVS and CDR2 FQNEAQ. Deletions cut 6 bases from V and 2 bases from J, with 14 bases between. The CDR3 region has the DNA TGTGCCAGCAGTTCAGGGACTGCTGCCTACGAGCAGTACTTC. Translating gives CASSSGTAAYEQYF.

In its sample, this clonotype was seen many times. V usage is TRBV6-4 and J usage is TRBJ1-2; 7 positions agree with TRBD1. Germline-derived CDR1 and CDR2 are MRHNA and SNTAGT. J was trimmed by 7 bases and V by 11 bases; bases with no gene match: 10. The CDR3 covers 12 residues. The CDR3 bases are TGTGCCGGGACTGACAGGGTACGTGGCTACACCTTC. Translated: CAGTDRVRGYTF.

About this clonotype itself: Given a far larger clone just one base away, this is likely a sequencing read error. This chain links TRBV6-9 with TRBJ2-5; tentatively, D is TRBD1 or TRBD2 (5 bases each). Germline CDR1 is MNHGY and CDR2 is SVAAGI. This CDR3 comprises 15 residues. The CDR3 DNA follows: TGTGCCAGCAGTTATGCTCCGGGACCACAAGAGAACCAGTACTTC. Protein sequence: CASSYAPGPQENQYF.

This clonotype was picked up many times. The rearrangement joins TRBV5-1 to TRBJ2-6; TRBD1 agrees at 7 bases. CDR1 and CDR2 from the germline V gene are SGHRS and YFSETQ. The CDR3 consists of 21 residues. Unmatched junction bases numbered 20, after V lost 5 bases and J lost 0 bases. CDR3 sequence reads: CASRFRPLTGYLSSGANVLTF. The CDR3 nucleotides read TGCGCCAGCAGGTTCCGCCCTTTGACAGGGTATTTATCCTCTGGGGCCAACGTCCTGACTTTC.

This clonotype was counted only a few times. Since a much larger clone is just one base distant, this may be a read error. Because it lacks the conserved phenylalanine or tryptophan at the end, this CDR3 is likely a read error. Because the CDR3's place on the DNA is in doubt, the DNA is left out and the CDR3 is given as listed by TCRdb. The V call is TRBV6-5, the J call TRBJ2-1; the listed D gene, TRBD2, was not tested against the DNA. The CDR3 is 14 amino acids in total, end residues counted. The germline V gene encodes CDR1 MNHEY and CDR2 SVGAGI. CDR3 residues: CASSYRQRGGRFFL.

In this sample, this clonotype turned up many times. The chain couples TRBV5-1 to TRBJ1-3; unclear D gene. The CDR3 spans 16 residues. CDR1 SGHRS and CDR2 YFSETQ come from the germline V gene. V was trimmed by 5 bases and J by 0 bases, leaving 15 bases between them. CDR3 nucleotides: TGCGCCAGCAGGGCCTCAGGCGAGAGCTCTGGAAACACCATATATTTT. It specifies CASRASGESSGNTIYF.

By proportion, this clonotype is medium-sized. This chain connects TRBV2 to TRBJ2-1; D unresolved. Looked up from germline, CDR1 is SNHLY and CDR2 is FYNNEI. V lost 6 bases, J lost 3 bases, and 12 bases lay in between. The CDR3 consists of 14 residues. The CDR3 sequence is CASSSARFYNEQFF. In DNA, the CDR3 is TGTGCCAGCAGCTCGGCACGGTTCTACAATGAGCAGTTCTTC. The full variable domain, rest sourced from reference TRBV2 and TRBJ2-1, is EPEVTQTPSHQVTQMGQEVILRCVPISNHLYFYWYRQILGQKVEFLVSFYNNEISEKSEIFDDQFSVERPDGSNFTLKIRSTKLEDSAMYFCASSSARFYNEQFFGPGTRLTVL.

This clonotype was recorded many times. CDR3 sequence reads: CASSLASGMGMNTEAFF. The CDR3 nucleotides are TGCGCCAGCAGCTTGGCTTCGGGGATGGGGATGAACACTGAAGCTTTCTTT. The chain is built from TRBV5-1 and TRBJ1-1; D not certain. The CDR3 is 17 amino acids. V gave up 0 bases and J gave up 0 bases, with 15 bases separating them. Germline V CDR1 and CDR2: SGHRS, YFSETQ.

This clonotype was observed many times. This chain joins TRBV4-2 and TRBJ2-1, with 8 bases aligning to TRBD2. Germline V gene sequence: CDR1 LGHNA, CDR2 YNFKEQ. CDR3 length: 15 amino acids. J gave up 7 bases and V 0 bases, and 5 bases lay outside the gene matches. CDR3: CASSQEPRGGNEQFF. The CDR3 bases are TGTGCCAGCAGCCAAGAGCCCCGGGGGGGTAATGAGCAGTTCTTC.